This passage covers 18 T cell receptor beta chains from one sample sequenced in a study of tumor-infiltrating lymphocytes in primary liver carcinoma. A constant-region primer primed TCR beta cDNA synthesis from 450 to 550 ng of total RNA. Amplification in three nested multiplex PCR rounds with slightly modified ARM-PCR gave rise to TCR beta libraries. The first two PCR rounds used TRBV1-TRBV30 forward primers with a C-beta reverse primer, 10 to 11 cycles each. TCRdb re-called the multiplex PCR reads with MiXCR, one entry per CDR3 protein. The sample has about 190,000 distinct CDR3 sequences, 85% seen once. Co-extraction yielded RNA and DNA from around 20-30 mg of unsorted bulk tissue. The sequencing input was tumor tissue from primary liver carcinoma. The origin of the receptors is a man between 40 and 49 years old with primary liver carcinoma and hepatitis B virus infection.

Of note for this clonotype: The junction differs from germline at one of its ends, possibly a read error. The rearrangement joins TRBV6-5 to TRBJ2-7; D is perhaps TRBD1 (6 bases). Germline CDR1 is MNHEY and CDR2 is SVGAGI. The CDR3 has 14 amino acids. CDR3 protein: CASTYRPGHSEQYF. CDR3 sequence (DNA): TGTGCCAGCACTTACCGACCGGGACATAGCGAGCAGTACTTC.

Worth noting for this clonotype: The junction departs from germline at one end; a sequencing error may be responsible. This sequence joins TRBV6-1 and TRBJ2-6; D tentatively reads TRBD1 or TRBD2 (5 bases each). The CDR3 sequence is 15 residues long. CDR1 MNHNS and CDR2 SASEGT come from the germline V gene. Written as DNA, the CDR3 is TGTGCCAGCAGTCCCCGAGGGGCTGGTGCCAACCTCCTGACTTTC. Encoded protein: CASSPRGAGANLLTF.

The chain links TRBV11-2 to TRBJ2-3; D uncertain. CDR1 is SGHAT and CDR2 is FQNNGV in the germline V gene. The CDR3 sequence is 14 residues long. CDR3 sequence (DNA): TGTGCTTGCAGCTTAGAAGGGAACACAGATACGCAGTATTTT. It yields the protein CACSLEGNTDTQYF.

This clonotype was seen at least ten times. This rearrangement joins TRBV5-1 to TRBJ2-3, with D possibly called TRBD1 or TRBD2 (5 bases each). Trimming left V 0 bases short and J 10 bases short, with 12 bases between. Germline values: CDR1 SGHRS, CDR2 YFSETQ. This CDR3 comprises 13 residues. CDR3 DNA: TGCGCCAGCAGCTTGGACGGGGCCGTGGCGCAGTATTTT. Its translation: CASSLDGAVAQYF.

With regard to this clonotype: Just one base apart from a much larger clone, this may be a read error. The genes are TRBV7-9 and TRBJ1-4, with a possible D match to TRBD1 (6 bases). The germline CDR1 and CDR2 sequences are SEHNR and FQNEAQ (reference sequence). The CDR3 loop spans 16 amino acids. CDR3 nucleotides: TGTGTCAGCAGCGGTTCGTCTTCGGGACAAAATGAAAAACTGTTTTTT. Protein product: CVSSGSSSGQNEKLFF.

As concerns this clonotype: At one of its ends the junction is not consistent with the germline gene, which may arise from a read error. The gene calls are TRBV29-1 and TRBJ2-5, with 8 bases matching TRBD2. The CDR3 consists of 15 residues. Germline CDR1 reads SQVTM; CDR2 reads ANQGSEA. In DNA, the CDR3 is TGCAGCGCTCGGACCAGCGGGAGTTGGGCAGAGACCAAGTACTTC. Its protein is CSARTSGSWAETKYF.

This chain joins TRBV12-3 or TRBV12-4 and TRBJ1-5; 10 positions match TRBD1. This CDR3 is 15 amino acids long. The ends lost 6 bases at V and 5 bases at J; junction bases unmatched: 7. CDR3 sequence (DNA): TGTGCCAGCAGATACAGGACAGGGGGTCATCAGCCCCAGCATTTT. Translating it yields CASRYRTGGHQPQHF.

On this clonotype: Its ends do not fully match the called genes, so a read error is possible. The CDR3 here is CTSAKLADGDVQFF. The CDR3 bases are TGTACCAGCGCCAAGCTAGCGGACGGGGATGTGCAGTTCTTC. This chain links TRBV6-5 with TRBJ2-1; TRBD2 agrees at 7 bases. Germline assignment: CDR1 MNHEY and CDR2 SVGAGI. There are 14 residues in the CDR3.

Notes on this clonotype: One junction end disagrees with the germline gene, perhaps due to a read error. The chain joins TRBV5-1 to TRBJ1-1; 7 nucleotides agree with TRBD1. The V gene's germline CDR1 is SGHRS and CDR2 YFSETQ. The CDR3 consists of 15 residues. CDR3 in DNA: TGCGCCATCAGCAACGAACAGGGGAAGAACACTGAAGCTTTCTTT. Protein: CAISNEQGKNTEAFF.

Comment on this clonotype: A much larger clone lies a single base off, so this may be a read error. J is TRBJ2-6 and V is TRBV6-1, with D possibly matching TRBD1 (5 bases). The V gene's germline CDR1 is MNHNS and CDR2 SASEGT. CDR3 length: 14 residues. Written as DNA, the CDR3 is TGTGCCAGCAGTGCAGTCTCTGGGGCCGACGTCCTGACTTTC. It is translated as CASSAVSGADVLTF.

Worth noting for this clonotype: Sequence at one end of the junction differs from germline and may be a read error. CDR3 sequence reads: CASSKRDNSLRDEKFF. The CDR3 region has the DNA TGTGCCAGCAGTAAACGGGATAATTCTCTCCGGGATGAGAAGTTCTTC. The rearrangement links TRBV12-3 or TRBV12-4 to TRBJ2-1; possibly TRBD2 for D (5 bases). The CDR3 loop spans 16 amino acids.

This clonotype was observed a handful of times. One junction end does not reproduce the germline sequence, and a read error may be involved. The V and J genes are TRBV4-2 and TRBJ1-3; the match to TRBD1 covers 9 bases. The CDR3 has 21 amino acids. Per germline, CDR1 LGHNA and CDR2 YNFKEQ. CDR3 nucleotides: TGTGCCAGTAGCCAAGAAGGCTTGACAGGGGGTCGTACTTCCTCTGGAAACACCATATATTTT. Its protein product is CASSQEGLTGGRTSSGNTIYF.

With respect to this clonotype: Mismatch with germline at one junction end may stem from a read error. The chain couples TRBV12-3 or TRBV12-4 to TRBJ2-1; TRBD2 matches 11 bases. The CDR3 runs to 13 residues. The chain's CDR3 is CDSTGLAGPRGFF. The CDR3 nucleotides are TGTGACAGCACCGGACTAGCGGGCCCCAGAGGGTTCTTC.

The CDR3 is CSAHKTRGGDEYFF. The DNA of the CDR3 is TGCAGCGCCCATAAGACCAGAGGCGGCGATGAGTATTTCTTC. This chain joins TRBV29-1 and TRBJ2-1; D is uncertain. The CDR3 runs 14 residues. The germline V gene encodes CDR1 SQVTM and CDR2 ANQGSEA. V was trimmed by 7 bases and J by 16 bases, leaving 29 bases between them.

This clonotype is a singleton in its sample. V is TRBV20-1 and J is TRBJ2-1; no definite D call. The V and J ends lost 6 bases and 8 bases respectively, with 26 bases between them. This CDR3 comprises 16 residues. Germline V gene data show CDR1 as DFQATT and CDR2 as SNEGSKA (reference sequence). CDR3 amino acids: CSALKRSGPTTYEQFF. The CDR3 nucleotides read TGCAGTGCCCTGAAACGGTCCGGACCAACCACCTATGAGCAGTTCTTC.

Turning to this clonotype: This likely comes from a read error, as the CDR3 has no conserved phenylalanine or tryptophan at its end. This CDR3 is CASSRAGTPFTGELFL. The CDR3 bases are TGTGCTAGCAGCCGAGCCGGGACACCTTTCACCGGGGAGCTGTTTTTG. The J gene is TRBJ2-2, the V gene TRBV6-2 or TRBV6-3; D perhaps matches TRBD1 (6 bases). This CDR3 comprises 16 residues. Germline values: CDR1 MNHEY, CDR2 SVGEGT.

A word on this clonotype: One junction end does not reproduce the germline sequence, and a read error may be involved. CDR3 nucleotide sequence: TGTGCCAGCAGCATAGAACCTAGCGGGAGCTGGGTCGAGTATTACTTC. It translates to CASSIEPSGSWVEYYF. The J gene is TRBJ2-7, the V gene TRBV11-2; 10 nucleotides align to TRBD2. Germline values: CDR1 SGHAT, CDR2 FQNNGV. CDR3 length: 16 residues.

V usage is TRBV6-2 or TRBV6-3 and J usage is TRBJ2-1, with D possibly matching TRBD1 (5 bases). V was clipped by 9 bases and J by 9 bases, with 15 bases between them. Germline V gives CDR1 MNHEY, CDR2 SVGEGT. The CDR3 is made up of 12 amino acids. The CDR3 nucleotides are TGTGCCAGGAGAACAGGACAAGGTGAGCAGTTCTTC. It codes for CARRTGQGEQFF.